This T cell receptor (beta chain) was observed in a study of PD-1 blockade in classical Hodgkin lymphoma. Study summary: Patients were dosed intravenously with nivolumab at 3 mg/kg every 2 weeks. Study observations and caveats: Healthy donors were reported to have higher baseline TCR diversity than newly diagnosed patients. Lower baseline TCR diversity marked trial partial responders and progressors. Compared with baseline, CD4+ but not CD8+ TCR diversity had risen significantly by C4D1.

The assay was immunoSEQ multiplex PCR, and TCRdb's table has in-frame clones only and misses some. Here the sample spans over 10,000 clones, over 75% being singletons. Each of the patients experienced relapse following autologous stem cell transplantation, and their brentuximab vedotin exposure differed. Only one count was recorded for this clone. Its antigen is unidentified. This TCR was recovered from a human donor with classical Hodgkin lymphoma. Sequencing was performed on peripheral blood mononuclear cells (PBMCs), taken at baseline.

Here the CDR3 DNA reads TGTGCCATCAGTGACGTTGGGGTTTATCAGCCCCAGCATTTT. Its translation is CAISDVGVYQPQHF. The chain uses TRBV10-3 and TRBJ1-5; no firm D call. Per germline, CDR1 ENHRY and CDR2 SYGVKD. The V gene lost 3 bases and the J gene lost 5 bases, with 11 bases spanning the gap. The CDR3 extends over 14 amino acids.